These T cell receptor beta chains were read from a single sample in a study of T cells in tumors after PD-1 blockade. Profiling relied on immunoSEQ multiplex PCR, and the TCRdb table lists in-frame clones only, not all of them. The sample lists some 47,000 clones; roughly 73% were seen once. Material: PBMCs, obtained before anti-PD-1 treatment. All receptors derive from a human donor with basal cell carcinoma. CDR3s include the opening cysteine and the closing phenylalanine or tryptophan. Fields, in order: J gene, CDR3 length, V gene, CDR3 protein.

>TRBJ2-1|16|TRBV3-1/TRBV3-2
CASSQAPWIPYNEQFF
>TRBJ2-3|15|TRBV28
CASRLQGWSTDTQYF
>TRBJ2-2|14|TRBV27
CASSRLVSTGELFF
>TRBJ2-2|16|TRBV3-1/TRBV3-2
CASSQGGAGVTGELFF
>TRBJ1-1|15|TRBV12-5
CASGFNRGFVVEAFF
>TRBJ2-7|15|TRBV15
CATSRDTDRAYEQYF
>TRBJ1-5|18|TRBV6-6
CASRRQGASGVGNQPQHF
>TRBJ1-2|17|TRBV7-2
CASSLVMWGKANYGYTF
>TRBJ1-6|12|TRBV30
CAWSTTVTPLHF
>TRBJ1-1|15|TRBV19
CASTSIFFMNTEAFF
>TRBJ2-3|16|TRBV5-4
CASSLEWGSGTDTQYF
>TRBJ1-3|14|TRBV28
CASSPRGSGNTIYF
>TRBJ1-2|13|TRBV7-2
CASSLGIGYGYTF
>TRBJ1-6|15|TRBV5-1
CASSLAMGRYSPLHF
>TRBJ2-3|13|TRBV7-9
CASSLRGADTQYF
>TRBJ2-1|17|TRBV7-2
CASSLLVSTMARNEQFF
>TRBJ2-1|18|TRBV5-1
CASSLAAGGLASYNEQFF
>TRBJ1-2|17|TRBV19
CACPFWCPQGCDYGYTF
>TRBJ1-1|15|TRBV6-6
CASSTGQAKNTEAFF
>TRBJ1-2|13|TRBV3-1/TRBV3-2
CASSQLDYYGYTF
>TRBJ1-3|16|TRBV5-6
CASSPRTDYSGNTIYF
>TRBJ2-2|15|TRBV6-6
CASSPGTTNTGELFF
>TRBJ2-3|14|TRBV28
CASTPGWWSDTQYF
>TRBJ1-5|14|TRBV3-1/TRBV3-2
CASSQDLSNQPQHF
>TRBJ2-2|14|TRBV10-3
CAIKRAQDTGELFF
>TRBJ1-6|15|TRBV5-1
CASSPGQSAPSPLHF
>TRBJ1-1|16|TRBV3-1/TRBV3-2
CASSQDLLGGNTEAFF
>TRBJ2-1|15|TRBV24-1
CATSDSLDRNNEQFF
>TRBJ1-2|15|TRBV5-1
CASSLETGSFYGYTF
>TRBJ2-7|14|TRBV24-1
CATGASREVYEQYF
>TRBJ2-3|11|TRBV6-5
CASSYRDTQYF
>TRBJ2-3|12|TRBV12-3/TRBV12-4
CASSSRENTQYF
>TRBJ2-1|14|TRBV29-1
CSVRDSGVFNEQFF
>TRBJ2-4|14|TRBV2
CASSPGLAKNIQYF
>TRBJ1-2|17|TRBV6-6
CASSQEPQGDLTYGYTF
>TRBJ1-1|14|TRBV5-1
CASQTREGGPEAFF
>TRBJ2-1|18|TRBV4-1
CASSQDRLRAGVINEQFF
>TRBJ2-7|15|TRBV28
CASSLVQRERSEQYF
>TRBJ2-2|16|TRBV18
CASSQPGQGNTGELFF
>TRBJ2-5|18|TRBV5-6
CASSLNRRERGVCETQYF
>TRBJ2-2|15|TRBV19
CASIGTRANTGELFF
>TRBJ1-4|15|TRBV2
CASRDTGGAGEKLFF
>TRBJ2-1|20|TRBV7-9
CASRGGASGDRRRPYNEQFF
>TRBJ1-2|16|TRBV18
CASSPTGQGSNYGYTF
>TRBJ2-6|15|TRBV2
CASSPGISGANVLTF
>TRBJ1-1|13|TRBV30
CAWSVRRDTEAFF
>TRBJ2-7|16|TRBV5-1
CASSLERTALSYEQYF
>TRBJ2-7|13|TRBV5-4
CASSLASSYEQYF
>TRBJ1-2|18|TRBV7-9
CASSLFGTDTTRPYGYTF
>TRBJ2-1|16|TRBV7-3
CASSLTTTSGRAEQFF
>TRBJ1-4|15|TRBV6-1
CASSEVRATNEKLFF
>TRBJ1-6|18|TRBV3-1/TRBV3-2
CASSHLGLRQGRYSPLHF
>TRBJ1-4|19|TRBV5-1
CASSFEPGLLFATNEKLFF